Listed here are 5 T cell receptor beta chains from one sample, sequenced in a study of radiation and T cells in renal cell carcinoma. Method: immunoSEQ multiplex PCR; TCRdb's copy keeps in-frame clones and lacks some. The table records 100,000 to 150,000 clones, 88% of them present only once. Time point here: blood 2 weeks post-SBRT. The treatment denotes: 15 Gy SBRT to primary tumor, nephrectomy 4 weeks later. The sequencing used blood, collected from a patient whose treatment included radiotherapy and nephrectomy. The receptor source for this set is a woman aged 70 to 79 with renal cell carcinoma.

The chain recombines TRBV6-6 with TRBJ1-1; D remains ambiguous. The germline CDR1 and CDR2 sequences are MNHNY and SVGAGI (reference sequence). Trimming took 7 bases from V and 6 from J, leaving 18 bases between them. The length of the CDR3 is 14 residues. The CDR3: CASMDRPGRAEAFF. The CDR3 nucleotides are TGTGCCAGCATGGACCGGCCGGGGAGGGCTGAAGCTTTCTTT.

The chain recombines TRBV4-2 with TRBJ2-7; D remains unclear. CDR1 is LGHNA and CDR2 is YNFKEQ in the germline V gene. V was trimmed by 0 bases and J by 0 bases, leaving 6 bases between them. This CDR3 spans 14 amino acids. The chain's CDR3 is CASSQDRDSYEQYF. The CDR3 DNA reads TGTGCCAGCAGCCAAGATAGGGACTCCTACGAGCAGTACTTC.

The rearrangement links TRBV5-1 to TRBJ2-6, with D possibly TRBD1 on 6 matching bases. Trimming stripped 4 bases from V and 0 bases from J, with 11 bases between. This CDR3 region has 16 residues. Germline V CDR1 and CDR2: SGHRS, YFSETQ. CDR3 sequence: CASSAGATSGANVLTF. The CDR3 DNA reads TGCGCCAGCAGCGCAGGGGCCACCTCTGGGGCCAACGTCCTGACTTTC.

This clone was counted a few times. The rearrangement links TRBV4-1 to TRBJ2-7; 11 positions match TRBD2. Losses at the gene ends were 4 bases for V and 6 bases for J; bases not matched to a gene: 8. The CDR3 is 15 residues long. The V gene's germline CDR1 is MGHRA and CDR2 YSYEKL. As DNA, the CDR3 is TGCGCCAGCAGCCCCTTTAGCGGGGGGGTGGGCGAGCAGTACTTC. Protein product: CASSPFSGGVGEQYF.

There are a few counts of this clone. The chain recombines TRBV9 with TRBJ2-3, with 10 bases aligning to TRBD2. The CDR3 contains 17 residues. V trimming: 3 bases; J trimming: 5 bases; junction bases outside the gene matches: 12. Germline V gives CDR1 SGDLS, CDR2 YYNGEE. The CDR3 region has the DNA TGTGCCAGCAGCGCAATAGCGGGGGGAGGAAGAGGAGATACGCAGTATTTT. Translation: CASSAIAGGGRGDTQYF.